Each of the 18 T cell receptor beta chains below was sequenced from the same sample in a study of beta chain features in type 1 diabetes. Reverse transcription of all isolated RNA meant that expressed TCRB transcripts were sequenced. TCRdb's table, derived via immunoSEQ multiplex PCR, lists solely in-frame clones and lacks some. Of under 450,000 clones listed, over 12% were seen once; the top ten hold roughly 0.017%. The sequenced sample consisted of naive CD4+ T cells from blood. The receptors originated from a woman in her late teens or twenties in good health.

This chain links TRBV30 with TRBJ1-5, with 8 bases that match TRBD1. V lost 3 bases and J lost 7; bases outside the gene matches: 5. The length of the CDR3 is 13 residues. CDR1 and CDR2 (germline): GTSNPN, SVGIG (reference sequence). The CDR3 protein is CAWRGQGGQPQHF. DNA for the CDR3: TGTGCCTGGAGAGGACAGGGCGGGCAGCCCCAGCATTTT.

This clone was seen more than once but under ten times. The CDR3 is CASSLDGSSYEQYF. DNA for the CDR3: TGCGCCAGCAGCTTGGACGGGAGCTCCTACGAGCAGTACTTC. V and J are TRBV5-1 and TRBJ2-7; perhaps TRBD2 as D (6 bases). V gave up 0 bases and J gave up 0 bases, with 7 bases separating them. The CDR3 has 14 residues. CDR1 is SGHRS and CDR2 is YFSETQ in the germline V gene. The complete variable domain, with remaining parts taken from reference TRBV5-1 and TRBJ2-7, reads KAGVTQTPRYLIKTRGQQVTLSCSPISGHRSVSWYQQTPGQGLQFLFEYFSETQRNKGNFPGRFSGRQFSNSRSEMNVSTLELGDSALYLCASSLDGSSYEQYFGPGTRLTVT.

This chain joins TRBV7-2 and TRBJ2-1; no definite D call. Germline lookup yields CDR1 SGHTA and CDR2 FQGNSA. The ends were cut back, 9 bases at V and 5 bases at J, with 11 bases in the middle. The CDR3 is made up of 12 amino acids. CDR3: CASKRFDNEQFF. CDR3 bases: TGTGCCAGTAAGAGGTTCGACAATGAGCAGTTCTTC.

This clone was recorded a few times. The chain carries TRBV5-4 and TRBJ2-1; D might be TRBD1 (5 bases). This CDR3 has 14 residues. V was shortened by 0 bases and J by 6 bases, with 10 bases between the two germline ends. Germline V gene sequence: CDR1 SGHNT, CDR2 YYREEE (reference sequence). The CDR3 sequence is CASSLAIQGNEQFF. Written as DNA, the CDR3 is TGTGCCAGCAGCTTGGCAATTCAGGGCAATGAGCAGTTCTTC.

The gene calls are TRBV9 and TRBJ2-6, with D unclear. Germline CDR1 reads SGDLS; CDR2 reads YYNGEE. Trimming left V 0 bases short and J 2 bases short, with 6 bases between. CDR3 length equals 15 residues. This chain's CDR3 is CASSVATAGANVLTF. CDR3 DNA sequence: TGTGCCAGCAGCGTAGCTACAGCTGGGGCCAACGTCCTGACTTTC.

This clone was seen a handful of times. The CDR3 region is CASSPTLSTEAFF. The CDR3 DNA sequence: TGTGCCAGCTCACCGACTCTTAGCACTGAAGCTTTCTTT. V gene TRBV18 combines with J gene TRBJ1-1, with unresolved D. Germline values: CDR1 KGHSH, CDR2 LQKENI. The CDR3 totals 13 residues. The V end lost 3 bases, the J end lost 4 bases, and 9 bases lay between the germline ends.

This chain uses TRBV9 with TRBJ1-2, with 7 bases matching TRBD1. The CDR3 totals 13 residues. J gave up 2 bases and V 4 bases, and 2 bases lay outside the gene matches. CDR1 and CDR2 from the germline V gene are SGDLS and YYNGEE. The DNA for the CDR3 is TGTGCCAGCAGCCCACAGGGGAACTATGGCTACACCTTC. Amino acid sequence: CASSPQGNYGYTF. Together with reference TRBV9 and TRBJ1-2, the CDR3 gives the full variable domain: DSGVTQTPKHLITATGQRVTLRCSPRSGDLSVYWYQQSLDQGLQFLIQYYNGEERAKGNILERFSAQQFPDLHSELNLSSLELGDSALYFCASSPQGNYGYTFGSGTRLTVV.

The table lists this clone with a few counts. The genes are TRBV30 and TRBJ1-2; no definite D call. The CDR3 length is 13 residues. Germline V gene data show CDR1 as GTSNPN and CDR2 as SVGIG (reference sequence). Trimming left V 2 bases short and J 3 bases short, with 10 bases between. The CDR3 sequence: CAWSTNLHYGYTF. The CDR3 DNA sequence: TGTGCCTGGAGTACTAATCTACACTATGGCTACACCTTC.

The CDR3 DNA reads as TGTGCCAGCAGGGCGACTTACGAGCAGTACTTC. Its protein is CASRATYEQYF. The rearrangement uses TRBV6-6 and TRBJ2-7; D unclear. V lost 6 bases and J lost 4, with 7 bases in between. This CDR3 contains 11 residues. CDR1 and CDR2 from the germline V gene are MNHNY and SVGAGI (reference sequence).

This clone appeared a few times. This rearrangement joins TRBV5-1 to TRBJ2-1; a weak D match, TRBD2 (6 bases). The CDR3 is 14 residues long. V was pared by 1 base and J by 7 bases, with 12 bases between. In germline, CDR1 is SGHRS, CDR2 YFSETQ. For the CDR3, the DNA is TGCGCCAGCAGCTTGCGGGAGCTTTTGAATGAGCAGTTCTTC. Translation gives CASSLRELLNEQFF. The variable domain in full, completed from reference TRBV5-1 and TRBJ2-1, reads KAGVTQTPRYLIKTRGQQVTLSCSPISGHRSVSWYQQTPGQGLQFLFEYFSETQRNKGNFPGRFSGRQFSNSRSEMNVSTLELGDSALYLCASSLRELLNEQFFGPGTRLTVL.

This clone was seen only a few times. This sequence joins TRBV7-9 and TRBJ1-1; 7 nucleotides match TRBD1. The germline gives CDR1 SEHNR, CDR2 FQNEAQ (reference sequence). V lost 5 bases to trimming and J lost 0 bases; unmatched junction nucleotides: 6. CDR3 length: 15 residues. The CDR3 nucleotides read TGTGCCAGCAGCCCATCCGGGACAGTGAACACTGAAGCTTTCTTT. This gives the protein CASSPSGTVNTEAFF.

The CDR3 DNA is TGTGCCTGGAGCGGGACAGGGGGAGGGGCCAACGTCCTGACTTTC. Its protein product is CAWSGTGGGANVLTF. J is TRBJ2-6 and V is TRBV30, with 11 bases fitting TRBD1. J was trimmed by 4 bases and V by 3 bases; bases with no gene match: 2. Per germline, CDR1 GTSNPN and CDR2 SVGIG (reference sequence). The CDR3 is made up of 15 amino acids.

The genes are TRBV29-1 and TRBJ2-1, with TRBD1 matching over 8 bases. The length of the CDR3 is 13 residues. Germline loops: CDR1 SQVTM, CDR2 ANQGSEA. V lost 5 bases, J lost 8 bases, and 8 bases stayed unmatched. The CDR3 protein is CSVQDRVVHEQFF. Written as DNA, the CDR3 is TGCAGCGTTCAGGACAGGGTTGTGCATGAGCAGTTCTTC.

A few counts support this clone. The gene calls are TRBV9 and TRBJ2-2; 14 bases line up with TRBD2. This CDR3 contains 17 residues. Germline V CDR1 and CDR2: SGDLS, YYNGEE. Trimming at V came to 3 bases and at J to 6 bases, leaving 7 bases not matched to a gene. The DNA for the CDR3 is TGTGCCAGCAGCGCCACTGGGACTAGCGGGAGACCCGGGGAGCTGTTTTTT. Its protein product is CASSATGTSGRPGELFF. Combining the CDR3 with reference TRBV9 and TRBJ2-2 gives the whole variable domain DSGVTQTPKHLITATGQRVTLRCSPRSGDLSVYWYQQSLDQGLQFLIQYYNGEERAKGNILERFSAQQFPDLHSELNLSSLELGDSALYFCASSATGTSGRPGELFFGEGSRLTVL.

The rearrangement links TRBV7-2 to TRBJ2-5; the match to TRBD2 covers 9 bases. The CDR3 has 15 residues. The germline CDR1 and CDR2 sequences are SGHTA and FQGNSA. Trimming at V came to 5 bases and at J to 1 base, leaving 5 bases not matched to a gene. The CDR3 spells CASSAGTSSQETQYF. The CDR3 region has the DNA TGTGCCAGCAGCGCCGGGACTAGCAGCCAAGAGACCCAGTACTTC.

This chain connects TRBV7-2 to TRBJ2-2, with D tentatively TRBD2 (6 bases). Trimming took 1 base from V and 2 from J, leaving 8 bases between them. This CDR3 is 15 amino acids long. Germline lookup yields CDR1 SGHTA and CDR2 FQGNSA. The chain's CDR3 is CASSLGRGNTGELFF. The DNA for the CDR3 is TGTGCCAGCAGCTTAGGGCGGGGAAACACCGGGGAGCTGTTTTTT.

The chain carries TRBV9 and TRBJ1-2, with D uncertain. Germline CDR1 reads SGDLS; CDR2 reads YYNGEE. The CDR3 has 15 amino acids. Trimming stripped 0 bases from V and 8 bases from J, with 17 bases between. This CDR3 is CASSVDTVRSGGYTF. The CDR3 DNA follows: TGTGCCAGCAGCGTAGATACGGTGAGAAGCGGCGGCTACACCTTC.

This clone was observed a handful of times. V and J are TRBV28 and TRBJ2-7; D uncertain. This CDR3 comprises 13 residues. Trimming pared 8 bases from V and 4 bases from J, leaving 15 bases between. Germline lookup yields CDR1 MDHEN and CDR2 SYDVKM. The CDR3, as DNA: TGTGCCAGCCGACTGACCCAACCTTACGAGCAGTACTTC. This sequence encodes CASRLTQPYEQYF.